The rows below give T cell receptor beta chains drawn from one sample of a study of blood T cells in healthy people across ages. MiXCR, run by TCRdb on the 5' RACE reads, gives a single entry per CDR3 protein. Among over 1,500,000 distinct CDR3 sequences listed, just under 50% were seen once. The sample taken for sequencing was blood. The receptors shown here come from a woman aged 40 to 49 in good health. The CDR3 runs from the conserved cysteine through the conserved F or W.

cdr3_length j_call v_call cdr3_aa
17 TRBJ1-4 TRBV24-1 CATSDRPSDRENEKLFF
15 TRBJ2-7 TRBV7-2 CASSLEGDPSYEQYF
16 TRBJ2-1 TRBV4-3 CASSQYPVTGSNEQFF
14 TRBJ2-1 TRBV7-9 CASSRRQPYNEQFF
14 TRBJ2-7 TRBV7-6 CASSSRDKDYEQYF
16 TRBJ2-3 TRBV14 CTSSVRLALSADTQYF
15 TRBJ2-7 TRBV10-3 CAISAPGQEINEQYF
15 TRBJ2-5 TRBV20-1 CSARDGAGGLETQYF
14 TRBJ2-7 TRBV27 CASSYNSGDYEQYF
15 TRBJ2-5 TRBV29-1 CSVYGGHQAQETQYF
15 TRBJ2-5 TRBV4-1 CASSQPGEPQETQYF
15 TRBJ2-4 TRBV12-3/TRBV12-4 CASSHRQGGKNIQYF
15 TRBJ1-2 TRBV6-2/TRBV6-3 CASSYRDRDSDGYTF
12 TRBJ1-5 TRBV28 CASRGLVQPQHF
14 TRBJ2-5 TRBV7-2 CASSFYRVQETQYF
13 TRBJ2-1 TRBV29-1 CSVDIGTYNEQFF
14 TRBJ2-3 TRBV7-2 CASSSPERTDTQYF
14 TRBJ2-1 TRBV27 CASSLSGPWNEQFF
14 TRBJ1-6 TRBV28 CASSLSQGGSPLHF
15 TRBJ2-1 TRBV27 CAGSSRGTIGNEQFF
12 TRBJ2-7 TRBV9 CASSVTHNEQYF
15 NA TRBV7-2 CASSTRPGARETQYF
13 TRBJ1-2 TRBV3-1 CASSTGQRRGYTF
17 NA TRBV7-2 CASRPNSGGRGWETQYF
15 TRBJ2-5 TRBV7-2 CASSLGTGVLETQYF
14 TRBJ1-2 TRBV29-1 CSVLSTGGKGGYTF
16 TRBJ1-1 TRBV7-2 CASRLGRGGGRTEAFF
16 TRBJ2-1 TRBV2 CASNPGAALTYNEQFF
16 TRBJ2-7 TRBV3-1 CASSHLGQPSSYEQYF